This T cell receptor beta chain was documented in a study of shared clonotypes between healthy human individuals. Produced via immunoSEQ multiplex PCR; TCRdb's table is partial and in-frame only. This table has over 1.5 million clones, 95% to 99% appearing once. The germline V gene encodes CDR1 MNHEY and CDR2 SVGAGI. This CDR3 contains 11 residues. Trimming stripped 4 bases from V and 8 bases from J, with 8 bases between. Comment on this clone: What it binds is not known.

Study-wide results and caveats: Naive CD4 clonotypes were shared across several donors at roughly 5%.

The sequenced sample was naive CD4+ T cells sorted from blood. The subset: CD45RA+ positively selected. The sequence derives from a man aged 25 to 45 in good health. The rearrangement links TRBV6-5 to TRBJ1-1; no definite D call. In DNA, the CDR3 is TGTGCCAGCAGTTGGCCGCCGGAAGCTTTCTTT. This encodes CASSWPPEAFF.